The 22 T cell receptor beta chains presented below share a single source sample, sequenced in a study of shared clonotypes between healthy human individuals. Some clones are missing from TCRdb's copy, which holds only in-frame ones; the method was immunoSEQ multiplex PCR. Found here are roughly 2.5 million clones, about 92% of them singletons; the top ten hold roughly 0.13%. The sequencing input was naive CD4+ T cells sorted from blood. The sample's subset: CD45RA+ positively selected. These receptors all come from a man younger than 30 in good health.

Here the CDR3 reads CASSERGARGYGYTF. In DNA form, the CDR3 reads TGTGCCAGCAGCGAAAGGGGGGCGAGAGGCTATGGCTACACCTTC. The genes are TRBV9 and TRBJ1-2, with D perhaps matching TRBD1 (6 bases). CDR1 SGDLS and CDR2 YYNGEE come from the germline V gene. The V gene lost 3 bases and the J gene lost 4 bases, with 16 bases spanning the gap. The CDR3 extends over 15 amino acids.

This chain connects TRBV7-2 to TRBJ1-3; 7 nucleotides line up with TRBD1. The CDR3 covers 15 residues. Trimming removed 5 bases from V and 3 bases from J; junction bases left unmatched: 7. Germline lookup yields CDR1 SGHTA and CDR2 FQGNSA. CDR3 sequence reads: CASSLIRGLGNTIYF. Written as DNA, the CDR3 is TGTGCCAGCAGCCTTATAAGGGGGCTTGGAAACACCATATATTTT.

The V gene is TRBV25-1, the J gene TRBJ2-5; 10 positions agree with TRBD1. Trimming took 4 bases from V and 5 from J; bases not matched to a gene: 4. This CDR3 is built from 14 residues. Germline V gene sequence: CDR1 MGHDK, CDR2 SYGVNS. This CDR3 is CASSATGGRETQYF. CDR3 DNA: TGTGCCAGCAGTGCGACAGGGGGCCGGGAGACCCAGTACTTC. Complete variable domain (other parts from reference TRBV25-1 and TRBJ2-5): EADIYQTPRYLVIGTGKKITLECSQTMGHDKMYWYQQDPGMELHLIHYSYGVNSTEKGDLSSESTVSRIRTEHFPLTLESARPSHTSQYLCASSATGGRETQYFGPGTRLLVL.

In this sample, this clone turned up once. This chain connects TRBV5-1 to TRBJ2-7; TRBD1 aligns across 7 bases. CDR3 length: 14 residues. CDR1 and CDR2 (germline): SGHRS, YFSETQ. The trim removed 2 bases at V and 5 bases at J, leaving 7 bases unmatched. CDR3 sequence (DNA): TGCGCCAGCAGCTTAGGACAGGCGATACACGAGCAGTACTTC. Protein: CASSLGQAIHEQYF.

The chain has TRBV6-1 and TRBJ1-2; maybe TRBD1 (6 bases). Trimming removed 6 bases from V and 6 bases from J, with 8 bases in between. The CDR3 is made up of 11 amino acids. Looked up from germline, CDR1 is MNHNS and CDR2 is SASEGT. This chain's CDR3 is CASRRQDGYTF. The DNA of the CDR3 is TGTGCCAGCAGGCGACAGGATGGCTACACCTTC.

The chain links TRBV2 to TRBJ2-2; D is undetermined. Germline CDR1 and CDR2: SNHLY and FYNNEI. Between the trimmed V and J ends, which lost 8 bases and 7 bases, there was a span of 5 bases. The CDR3 runs to 10 residues. For the CDR3, the DNA is TGTGCCAGCCGTGTCGGGGAGCTGTTTTTT. Translated, it gives CASRVGELFF.

The genes are TRBV5-1 and TRBJ2-3; D is uncertain. V lost 0 bases, J lost 0 bases, and 11 bases lay in between. CDR1 and CDR2 (germline): SGHRS, YFSETQ. CDR3 length: 16 residues. CDR3: CASSLASLASTDTQYF. The CDR3 region has the DNA TGCGCCAGCAGCTTGGCCAGTTTAGCTAGCACAGATACGCAGTATTTT.

The chain combines TRBV7-8 with TRBJ2-1; TRBD2 matches at 7 bases. The CDR3 is made up of 15 amino acids. With V trimmed by 0 bases and J by 4 bases, 3 bases remained unmatched. CDR1 and CDR2 (germline): SGHVS, FQNEAQ. CDR3 coding DNA: TGTGCCAGCAGCTTAGCCAGCGGGGCTTACAATGAGCAGTTCTTC. It codes for CASSLASGAYNEQFF.

Comment on this clone: Other DNA sequences within the sample encode an identical CDR3. V and J are TRBV7-8 and TRBJ1-3; D is unclear. Trimming removed 1 base at V and 1 base at J, with 5 bases between. There are 14 residues in the CDR3. Germline V lookup: CDR1 SGHVS, CDR2 FQNEAQ. The CDR3 DNA reads TGTGCCAGCAGCTTAGGGGGTTCTGGAAACACCATATATTTT. Translated: CASSLGGSGNTIYF.

The V gene is TRBV4-3, the J gene TRBJ2-2, with no clear D. The CDR3 consists of 15 residues. Germline values: CDR1 LGHNA, CDR2 YSLEER. Trimming took off 0 bases at V and 4 bases at J, with 9 bases between the two ends. The CDR3 loop reads CASSQDVLVTGELFF. Written as DNA, the CDR3 is TGCGCCAGCAGCCAAGATGTTTTGGTCACCGGGGAGCTGTTTTTT.

The gene calls are TRBV6-5 and TRBJ1-6; 8 nucleotides align to TRBD1. Losses at the gene ends were 7 bases for V and 9 bases for J; bases not matched to a gene: 11. CDR1 and CDR2 (germline): MNHEY, SVGAGI. The CDR3 has 15 residues. CDR3 in DNA: TGTGCCAGCACACAAACAGACAGGGGCAGTTCACCCCTCCACTTT. Amino acids: CASTQTDRGSSPLHF.

V gene TRBV11-2 combines with J gene TRBJ1-1, with a tentative D call TRBD1 (5 bases). This CDR3 contains 18 residues. Per the germline V gene, CDR1 is SGHAT and CDR2 is FQNNGV. V was shortened by 4 bases and J by 5 bases, with 26 bases between the two germline ends. CDR3: CASSSSQLSGPRGTEAFF. The CDR3, as DNA: TGTGCCAGCAGCTCTAGTCAATTATCGGGACCCCGGGGGACTGAAGCTTTCTTT. Full variable domain (missing parts from reference TRBV11-2 and TRBJ1-1): EAGVAQSPRYKIIEKRQSVAFWCNPISGHATLYWYQQILGQGPKLLIQFQNNGVVDDSQLPKDRFSAERLKGVDSTLKIQPAKLEDSAVYLCASSSSQLSGPRGTEAFFGQGTRLTVV.

The V and J genes are TRBV30 and TRBJ2-4; no reliable D call. CDR3 size: 14 residues. CDR1 and CDR2 from the germline V gene are GTSNPN and SVGIG (reference sequence). Trimming shortened V by 3 bases and J by 1 base, and 10 bases separated the two germline ends. DNA of the CDR3: TGTGCCTGGAGCCGTACAAGGGCCAAAAACATTCAGTACTTC. Its translation: CAWSRTRAKNIQYF. The full variable domain, completed using reference TRBV30 and TRBJ2-4, is SQTIHQWPATLVQPVGSPLSLECTVEGTSNPNLYWYRQAAGRGLQLLFYSVGIGQISSEVPQNLSASRPQDRQFILSSKKLLLSDSGFYLCAWSRTRAKNIQYFGAGTRLSVL.

The chain recombines TRBV11-2 with TRBJ2-7; a weak D match, TRBD1 (6 bases). The germline gives CDR1 SGHAT, CDR2 FQNNGV. Trimming took off 6 bases at V and 2 bases at J, with 20 bases between the two ends. This CDR3 has 16 residues. CDR3 DNA: TGTGCCAGCAGATACGTGGGCGGACAGTCGACCTACGAGCAGTACTTC. Its protein product is CASRYVGGQSTYEQYF.

The rearrangement links TRBV2 to TRBJ2-7; weak D call: TRBD1 (7 bases). CDR1 and CDR2 (germline): SNHLY, FYNNEI. With 7 bases removed from V and 7 bases from J, the gap between germline ends came to 35 bases. There are 19 residues in the CDR3. The CDR3 is CASNPQILSLWTGGVEQYF. In DNA form, the CDR3 reads TGTGCCAGCAACCCCCAGATTTTATCTCTTTGGACAGGCGGGGTGGAGCAGTACTTC.

The CDR3 region is CAWTKGSSYNEQFF. CDR3 sequence (DNA): TGTGCCTGGACAAAGGGATCATCCTACAATGAGCAGTTCTTC. The chain joins TRBV30 to TRBJ2-1, with D hard to call. This CDR3 has 14 amino acids. CDR1 GTSNPN and CDR2 SVGIG come from the germline V gene (reference sequence). The V end was cut by 4 bases, the J end by 1 base, with 11 bases between.

The chain recombines TRBV5-1 with TRBJ2-7; 7 positions agree with TRBD2. Germline lookup yields CDR1 SGHRS and CDR2 YFSETQ. The CDR3 has 15 residues. The J segment lost 7 bases and the V segment lost 0 bases, leaving 10 bases of the junction unmatched. The CDR3 nucleotides are TGCGCCAGCAGCTTGGTTGCGGGAGTTTACGGGGAGCAGTACTTC. Its translation: CASSLVAGVYGEQYF.

The J gene is TRBJ2-1, the V gene TRBV10-3, with TRBD2 identical over 9 bases. Germline CDR1 reads ENHRY; CDR2 reads SYGVKD. This CDR3 comprises 12 residues. With V trimmed by 10 bases and J by 9 bases, 7 bases remained unmatched. The CDR3 DNA follows: TGTGCCAGCGGGACTAGCATCGGTGAGCAGTTCTTC. Its translation: CASGTSIGEQFF.

This clone appeared a single time. This chain links TRBV5-1 with TRBJ2-7, with D possibly matching TRBD2 (6 bases). Trimming removed 1 base from V and 2 bases from J, with 13 bases in between. Per the germline V gene, CDR1 is SGHRS and CDR2 is YFSETQ. The CDR3 runs 15 residues. The CDR3 sequence: CASSLRTGATYEQYF. The CDR3 nucleotides read TGCGCCAGCAGCTTGCGAACGGGAGCCACCTACGAGCAGTACTTC.

The V and J genes are TRBV6-6 and TRBJ1-2; 9 bases match TRBD1. This CDR3 spans 15 amino acids. Germline V gives CDR1 MNHNY, CDR2 SVGAGI (reference sequence). The V and J ends lost 6 bases and 4 bases, in that order; junction bases with no gene match: 9. The CDR3 sequence: CASRTRQGGSYGYTF. CDR3 coding DNA: TGTGCCAGCAGGACCAGACAGGGGGGTTCCTATGGCTACACCTTC.

The genes are TRBV5-6 and TRBJ2-7; weak D call: TRBD1 (5 bases). V lost 2 bases to trimming and J lost 0 bases, with 12 bases between them. The CDR3 totals 15 residues. Germline CDR1 and CDR2: SGHDT and YYEEEE. CDR3 nucleotide sequence: TGTGCCAGCAGCTTCGGCCCCGACAGCTCCTACGAGCAGTACTTC. This codes for CASSFGPDSSYEQYF.

Here the CDR3 reads CASSQETANNEQFF. The CDR3 coding sequence is TGCGCCAGCAGCCAAGAGACAGCGAACAATGAGCAGTTCTTC. The genes are TRBV4-3 and TRBJ2-1; possible D gene TRBD1, 5 bases. CDR1 LGHNA and CDR2 YSLEER come from the germline V gene. This CDR3 has 14 amino acids. The ends were cut back, 0 bases at V and 5 bases at J, with 8 bases in the middle.